This TCR beta chain was captured in a study of blood T cell repertoires in COVID-19. Study as a whole: Acute and convalescent COVID-19 samples came from the United States, Italy and Spain. PBMCs, B-cell-depleted T cells, or T cells provided the cDNA or gDNA that made up the material.

Profiled with immunoSEQ multiplex PCR; TCRdb holds only in-frame clones, not every one. This sample carries about 150,000 clones, more than 80% of them seen once, and the ten largest clones take roughly 15%. Germline V gives CDR1 KGHSH, CDR2 LQKENI. CDR3 length equals 15 residues. V lost 4 bases and J lost 8; bases outside the gene matches: 11. The TCR comes from a woman in her thirties or forties with acute or convalescent COVID-19. The J gene is TRBJ2-1, the V gene TRBV18, with TRBD1 matching over 7 bases. What was sequenced was peripheral blood. CDR3 in DNA: TGTGCCAGCTCACTTCCGGGACAGTACACGGATGAGCAGTTCTTC. Amino acid sequence: CASSLPGQYTDEQFF.